The clone carrying this T cell receptor (beta chain) was observed a few times. This record belongs to a study of blood T cell repertoires in COVID-19. Study as a whole: Both acute and convalescent COVID-19 samples were obtained from the United States, Italy and Spain.

Data came from immunoSEQ multiplex PCR; TCRdb stores just in-frame clones and leaves some out. The sample lists about 24,000 clones; roughly 79% were seen once. This clonotype originated in a man aged 70-80 years with acute or convalescent COVID-19. Sequencing used peripheral blood.

DNA for the CDR3: TGCGCCAGCAGCCAAGACCCACAGGCGGCTCAGCCCCAGCATTTT. It yields the protein CASSQDPQAAQPQHF. J is TRBJ1-5 and V is TRBV4-1; tentatively, D is TRBD1 (5 bases). V shed 0 bases and J shed 6 bases, with 12 bases lying between them. This CDR3 is built from 15 residues. CDR1 is MGHRA and CDR2 is YSYEKL in the germline V gene.